These T cell receptor beta chains were read from a single sample in a study of technical replicates of blood from several donors. TCRdb's copy holds only in-frame clones and misses some; the assay was immunoSEQ multiplex PCR. The data contain 65,000 to 90,000 clones, 93% of them singletons. Sequences were obtained from T cells isolated from PBMCs. The receptors shown here come from a human donor in good health. The CDR3 runs from the conserved cysteine through the conserved F or W. The order of the fields is D gene, CDR3 length, V gene, J gene, clone size, CDR3 DNA, CDR3 protein. The D gene is left open where the match is weak. The size field is filled for only some rows; it gives once, few, many or a size class.

d_call: NA
cdr3_length: 15
v_call: TRBV5-4
j_call: TRBJ2-7
clone_size: NA
cdr3_nt: TGTGCCAGCAGCTTGGCCGGGGTGGGCACCTACGAGCAGTACTTC
cdr3_aa: CASSLAGVGTYEQYF

d_call: NA
cdr3_length: 16
v_call: TRBV2
j_call: TRBJ2-1
clone_size: NA
cdr3_nt: TGTGCCAGCAGACAAGACATAAGCAGAGGGAGCAATGAGCAGTTCTTC
cdr3_aa: CASRQDISRGSNEQFF

d_call: TRBD1
cdr3_length: 14
v_call: TRBV6-5
j_call: TRBJ2-5
clone_size: NA
cdr3_nt: TGTGCCAGCAGTTACGGACAGGGTCGAGAGACCCAGTACTTC
cdr3_aa: CASSYGQGRETQYF

d_call: TRBD1
cdr3_length: 16
v_call: TRBV6-5
j_call: TRBJ1-6
clone_size: NA
cdr3_nt: TGTGCCAGCAGTTACAGCGGGACAGGGTATAATTCACCCCTCCACTTT
cdr3_aa: CASSYSGTGYNSPLHF

d_call: NA
cdr3_length: 15
v_call: TRBV5-4
j_call: TRBJ1-2
clone_size: NA
cdr3_nt: TGTGCCAGCAGCACATGGACAGTAAATAACTATGGCTACACCTTC
cdr3_aa: CASSTWTVNNYGYTF

d_call: NA
cdr3_length: 14
v_call: TRBV29-1
j_call: TRBJ1-1
clone_size: NA
cdr3_nt: TGCAGCGTTGATCCGGCAGGGGCCGGCACTGAAGCTTTCTTT
cdr3_aa: CSVDPAGAGTEAFF

d_call: TRBD2
cdr3_length: 17
v_call: TRBV27
j_call: TRBJ2-1
clone_size: NA
cdr3_nt: TGTGCCAGCAGTTCTATTAGCGGGAGGGCCTTTCTCAATGAGCAGTTCTTC
cdr3_aa: CASSSISGRAFLNEQFF

d_call: TRBD2
cdr3_length: 16
v_call: TRBV7-9
j_call: TRBJ2-1
clone_size: NA
cdr3_nt: TGTGCCAGCAGCTTAGTGGGTAGCGGGAGAAGAAATGAGCAGTTCTTC
cdr3_aa: CASSLVGSGRRNEQFF

d_call: TRBD2
cdr3_length: 16
v_call: TRBV5-1
j_call: TRBJ2-5
clone_size: NA
cdr3_nt: TGCGCCAGCAGCCCGACGAGCGGGGGGTACCAAGAGACCCAGTACTTC
cdr3_aa: CASSPTSGGYQETQYF

d_call: NA
cdr3_length: 15
v_call: TRBV9
j_call: TRBJ2-7
clone_size: once
cdr3_nt: TGTGCCAGCAGCGTAGTCCCTAGCGAGGCCTACGAGCAGTACTTC
cdr3_aa: CASSVVPSEAYEQYF

d_call: TRBD2
cdr3_length: 13
v_call: TRBV7-3
j_call: TRBJ2-7
clone_size: NA
cdr3_nt: TGTGCCAGTTCAGGTCTAGCGGGGTGCGAGCAGTACTTC
cdr3_aa: CASSGLAGCEQYF

d_call: NA
cdr3_length: 9
v_call: TRBV29-1
j_call: TRBJ1-1
clone_size: NA
cdr3_nt: TGCAGCTTTAGCCCTGAAGCTTTCTTT
cdr3_aa: CSFSPEAFF

d_call: NA
cdr3_length: 15
v_call: TRBV28
j_call: TRBJ2-7
clone_size: few
cdr3_nt: TGTGCCAGCAGTTTTGGTCCGAGCCCCGTCTACGAGCAGTACTTC
cdr3_aa: CASSFGPSPVYEQYF

d_call: NA
cdr3_length: 12
v_call: TRBV15
j_call: TRBJ1-5
clone_size: NA
cdr3_nt: TGTGCCACCAGGCAGGGCAATCAGCCCCAGCATTTT
cdr3_aa: CATRQGNQPQHF

d_call: TRBD1
cdr3_length: 15
v_call: TRBV18
j_call: TRBJ1-2
clone_size: NA
cdr3_nt: TGTGCCAGTGGGGACAGCCAAAGAAGTAACTATGGCTACACCTTC
cdr3_aa: CASGDSQRSNYGYTF

d_call: TRBD1
cdr3_length: 15
v_call: TRBV2
j_call: TRBJ2-2
clone_size: NA
cdr3_nt: TGTGCCAGCAGAGTACAGGGGAAGAACACCGGGGAGCTGTTTTTT
cdr3_aa: CASRVQGKNTGELFF

d_call: TRBD2
cdr3_length: 13
v_call: TRBV6-1
j_call: TRBJ2-7
clone_size: NA
cdr3_nt: TGTGCCAGTGGAGCGGGAGAGCTTTTCGAGCAGTACTTC
cdr3_aa: CASGAGELFEQYF

d_call: TRBD1
cdr3_length: 14
v_call: TRBV5-1
j_call: TRBJ2-1
clone_size: NA
cdr3_nt: TGCGCCAGCAGTGGGACAGCGTCCTACAATGAGCAGTTCTTC
cdr3_aa: CASSGTASYNEQFF